These 9 T cell receptor beta chains originate from one sample sequenced in a study of Graves' ophthalmopathy and Graves' hyperthyroidism. As the template, RNA transcripts were used to amplify TCR beta CDR3 regions. HTBI-primed first-round RT-PCR preceded second-round multiplex PCR. Each CDR3 protein gets one entry after TCRdb re-called the multiplex PCR reads with MiXCR. The table shows more than 150,000 distinct CDR3 sequences, with over 35% occurring only once. Source material: peripheral blood. All receptors come from a middle-aged woman with Graves' ophthalmopathy.

The rearrangement uses TRBV6-1 and TRBJ1-5; 11 bases fit TRBD1. In germline, CDR1 is MNHNS, CDR2 SASEGT. With V trimmed by 6 bases and J by 5 bases, 6 bases remained unmatched. There are 15 residues in the CDR3. CDR3 nucleotide sequence: TGTGCCAGCAGGAGGGGACAGGGGGTCGATCAGCCCCAGCATTTT. Translation: CASRRGQGVDQPQHF.

This clonotype has ten or more counts. This CDR3 is CSLTPGQNTEAFF. Here the CDR3 DNA reads TGCAGTCTAACCCCGGGACAGAACACTGAAGCTTTCTTT. The V gene is TRBV20-1, the J gene TRBJ1-1; perhaps TRBD1 as D (6 bases). Germline CDR1 reads DFQATT; CDR2 reads SNEGSKA (reference sequence). V was trimmed by 8 bases and J by 1 base, leaving 14 bases between them. CDR3 length: 13 amino acids.

J is TRBJ2-7 and V is TRBV6-1; maybe TRBD2 (6 bases). CDR3 size: 15 residues. Trimming took off 5 bases at V and 8 bases at J, with 22 bases between the two ends. Germline V gene lookup returns CDR1 MNHNS and CDR2 SASEGT. In DNA, the CDR3 is TGTGCCAGCAGTCTCCCCGTTGGAGGGAGTTACAAGCAGTACTTC. Translation: CASSLPVGGSYKQYF.

V gene TRBV6-2 or TRBV6-3 combines with J gene TRBJ1-5; 12 nucleotides line up with TRBD1. The CDR3 sequence is 19 residues long. After removal of 7 bases from V and 0 bases from J, the junction contained 13 bases not matched to a gene. CDR1 is MNHEY, CDR2 SVGEGT, per germline. CDR3 sequence (DNA): TGTGCCAGCACCTATTGCTGGGACAGGGGGCGCAGTAGCAATCAGCCCCAGCATTTT. Residues: CASTYCWDRGRSSNQPQHF.

V usage is TRBV19 and J usage is TRBJ1-1; TRBD1 is a possible D gene (5 bases). The CDR3 is 15 amino acids. V shed 7 bases and J shed 4 bases, with 19 bases lying between them. The germline gives CDR1 LNHDA, CDR2 SQIVND (reference sequence). CDR3 loop: CASTLGQGGSTEAFF. CDR3 coding DNA: TGTGCCAGTACCCTAGGGCAGGGAGGGAGCACTGAAGCTTTCTTT.

The chain joins TRBV19 to TRBJ2-7; D unresolved. CDR1 LNHDA and CDR2 SQIVND come from the germline V gene (reference sequence). CDR3 size: 16 residues. Trimming took 0 bases from V and 2 from J, leaving 14 bases between them. The CDR3 DNA is TGTGCCAGTAGTATAGATCTCTCGGAATATCCCTACGAGCAGTACTTC. This gives the protein CASSIDLSEYPYEQYF.

The sample holds many counts of this clonotype. This rearrangement joins TRBV2 to TRBJ1-6; possible D gene TRBD1, 5 bases. The CDR3 covers 16 residues. Trimming left V 2 bases short and J 6 bases short, with 14 bases between. Germline V lookup: CDR1 SNHLY, CDR2 FYNNEI. CDR3 coding DNA: TGTGCCAGCAGTGAACGAGGGGTTGGGATTAATTCACCCCTCCACTTT. Residues: CASSERGVGINSPLHF.

This clonotype is a singleton in its sample. The chain joins TRBV6-2 or TRBV6-3 to TRBJ2-5; 8 bases map to TRBD1. The J segment lost 7 bases and the V segment lost 5 bases, leaving 24 bases of the junction unmatched. CDR1 and CDR2 from the germline V gene are MNHEY and SVGEGT. The CDR3 is 19 amino acids. CDR3 in DNA: TGTGCCAGCAGTCTAGATAAGACCGGCAGGGGGCCAGCATTTAGGACCCAGTACTTC. Its protein is CASSLDKTGRGPAFRTQYF.

The table lists this clonotype with many counts. V usage is TRBV19 and J usage is TRBJ2-6; 12 nucleotides line up with TRBD1. CDR3 length: 19 amino acids. After removal of 0 bases from V and 0 bases from J, the junction contained 3 bases not matched to a gene. Germline loops: CDR1 LNHDA, CDR2 SQIVND (reference sequence). Here the CDR3 reads CASSIDGTGGYSGANVLTF. CDR3 in DNA: TGTGCCAGTAGTATAGACGGGACAGGGGGCTACTCTGGGGCCAACGTCCTGACTTTC.